These T cell receptor beta chains were read from a single sample in a study of tissue T cells after allogeneic stem cell transplantation. Method: immunoSEQ multiplex PCR; TCRdb's copy keeps in-frame clones and lacks some. The sample lists some 6,100 clones; under 75% were seen once. The source was duodenum tissue, collected at autopsy. These receptors all stem from a woman between 18 and 55 years old with breast cancer. Each CDR3 is given with its conserved first and last residue. The D gene is left open where the match is weak. Some rows mark clone size as missing; the rest say once, few, many or name a class of expanded clone.

j_call clone_size d_call v_call cdr3_nt cdr3_aa
TRBJ2-5 NA TRBD1 TRBV29-1 TGCAGCGTCCTCGGACAGGGCCAAGAGACCCAGTACTTC CSVLGQGQETQYF
TRBJ1-1 few NA TRBV5-1 TGCGCCAGCAGCTTGGAACTTGGTACTGAAGCTTTCTTT CASSLELGTEAFF
TRBJ2-1 NA TRBD2 TRBV7-6 TGTGCCAGCAGCTTTGGCGGGAGCGGGTACAATGAGCAGTTCTTC CASSFGGSGYNEQFF
TRBJ2-3 NA TRBD1 TRBV30 TGTGCCTGGAGTGGGCCAGGGGGTACATCGGTAGATACGCAGTATTTT CAWSGPGGTSVDTQYF
TRBJ2-2 NA NA TRBV24-1 TGTGCCACCGGGGCAGGGCCCGGGGAGCTGTTTTTT CATGAGPGELFF
TRBJ2-2 medium-sized NA TRBV4-3 TGCGCCAGCAGCCAAGATTATCCGAACACCGGGGAGCTGTTTTTT CASSQDYPNTGELFF
TRBJ2-1 once TRBD2 TRBV29-1 TGCAGCGTTGTACTAGCGGGGGGAATATCCTACAATGAGCAGTTCTTC CSVVLAGGISYNEQFF
TRBJ2-1 NA NA TRBV11-2 TGTGCCAGCAGCAAGCTCCGGGATTCCTCCTACAATGAGCAGTTCTTC CASSKLRDSSYNEQFF
TRBJ2-7 NA NA TRBV19 TGTGCCAGTAGTATTTCGACTAACGAGCAGTACTTC CASSISTNEQYF
TRBJ1-2 NA TRBD1 TRBV28 TGTGCCAGCAGTTTACTTGCGAGGGGGCATGGCTACACCTTC CASSLLARGHGYTF
TRBJ2-1 NA TRBD1 TRBV11-2 TGTGCCAGCAGCCGCAGGACAGGGGGGGTTACGGACAATGAGCAGTTCTTC CASSRRTGGVTDNEQFF
TRBJ1-2 NA NA TRBV19 TGTGCCAGTAGTATTCATGGGGGGAGCGGCTACACCTTC CASSIHGGSGYTF
TRBJ2-5 NA NA TRBV9 TGTGCCAGCAGCGTAGAACATCAAGAGACCCAGTACTTC CASSVEHQETQYF
TRBJ2-5 once NA TRBV7-3 TGTGCCAGCAGCTTAAACATAGGGTCGGAGACCCAGTACTTC CASSLNIGSETQYF